The 20 T cell receptor beta chains given below trace back to one sample, sequenced in a study of lymphopenia after photon versus proton radiotherapy. This table comes from immunoSEQ multiplex PCR, and its TCRdb copy is limited to in-frame clones, with some not included. The sample shows around 29,000 clones, around 87% of them seen only once. Material: peripheral blood, obtained from a patient treated with proton-based radiotherapy. These receptors originate from a woman aged 55 to 70 with cholangiocarcinoma. Some clones in this sample may be carry-over from other donors' samples.

The J gene is TRBJ2-7, the V gene TRBV11-3; TRBD2 might be the D (6 bases). Germline CDR1 is SGHNT and CDR2 is YENEEA. The CDR3 contains 14 residues. V gave up 3 bases and J gave up 1 base, with 10 bases separating them. The CDR3 nucleotides read TGTGCCAGCAGCTTGGGACTCTCGTCCTACGAGCAGTACTTC. Protein product: CASSLGLSSYEQYF.

Notes on this clone: Other nucleotide sequences in the sample specify the same CDR3. The rearrangement links TRBV20-1 to TRBJ2-1, with a tentative D call TRBD1 (5 bases). V lost 4 bases to trimming and J lost 6 bases, with 7 bases between them. Germline CDR1 reads DFQATT; CDR2 reads SNEGSKA (reference sequence). This CDR3 spans 11 amino acids. In DNA form, the CDR3 reads TGCAGTGCTACACAGGTCAATGAGCAGTTCTTC. Protein: CSATQVNEQFF.

This CDR3 reads CASSPPSRTEQFF. CDR3 DNA: TGTGCCAGCTCACCACCCTCCCGAACTGAGCAGTTCTTC. The chain is built from TRBV18 and TRBJ2-1; unclear D gene. Between the trimmed V and J ends, which lost 0 bases and 9 bases, there was a span of 9 bases. CDR3 length: 13 amino acids. From germline, CDR1 is KGHSH and CDR2 LQKENI. Full variable domain (outside the CDR3, taken from reference TRBV18 and TRBJ2-1): NAGVMQNPRHLVRRRGQEARLRCSPMKGHSHVYWYRQLPEEGLKFMVYLQKENIIDESGMPKERFSAEFPKEGPSILRIQQVVRGDSAAYFCASSPPSRTEQFFGPGTRLTVL.

The V gene is TRBV7-3, the J gene TRBJ2-7; the D gene is possibly TRBD1 (5 bases). The CDR3 covers 14 residues. Germline V gene sequence: CDR1 SGHTA, CDR2 FQGTGA. Trimming took off 2 bases at V and 7 bases at J, with 15 bases between the two ends. The chain's CDR3 is CASSLAPDIGEQYF. CDR3 bases: TGTGCCAGCAGCTTAGCTCCGGACATAGGGGAGCAGTACTTC. The full variable domain, with the rest looked up from reference TRBV7-3 and TRBJ2-7, is GAGVSQTPSNKVTEKGKYVELRCDPISGHTALYWYRQSLGQGPEFLIYFQGTGAADDSGLPNDRFFAVRPEGSVSTLKIQRTERGDSAVYLCASSLAPDIGEQYFGPGTRLTVT.

The rearrangement links TRBV9 to TRBJ2-7, with D perhaps matching TRBD2 (5 bases). V was shortened by 0 bases and J by 5 bases, with 12 bases between the two germline ends. CDR3 length: 14 residues. From germline, CDR1 is SGDLS and CDR2 YYNGEE. The CDR3 sequence: CASSVGENRDEQYF. DNA of the CDR3: TGTGCCAGCAGCGTAGGGGAGAATCGCGACGAGCAGTACTTC.

The sample holds one count of this clone. Other DNA sequences in the same sample also yield this CDR3. This chain links TRBV5-1 with TRBJ1-3, with D possibly being TRBD1 (5 bases). The germline V gene has CDR1 SGHRS and CDR2 YFSETQ. The CDR3 totals 17 residues. The ends were cut back, 4 bases at V and 0 bases at J, with 17 bases in the middle. The CDR3 protein is CASSLVVTGHSGNTIYF. In DNA form, the CDR3 reads TGCGCCAGCAGCCTGGTGGTGACGGGGCACTCTGGAAACACCATATATTTT. Looking up the rest from reference TRBV5-1 and TRBJ1-3 gives the full variable domain: KAGVTQTPRYLIKTRGQQVTLSCSPISGHRSVSWYQQTPGQGLQFLFEYFSETQRNKGNFPGRFSGRQFSNSRSEMNVSTLELGDSALYLCASSLVVTGHSGNTIYFGEGSWLTVV.

The chain has TRBV29-1 and TRBJ1-1; TRBD1 might be the D (5 bases). This CDR3 comprises 12 residues. Germline V gene data show CDR1 as SQVTM and CDR2 as ANQGSEA. Trimming took 7 bases from V and 2 from J, leaving 11 bases between them. This CDR3 reads CSAGTGNTEAFF. In DNA, the CDR3 is TGCAGCGCTGGGACGGGAAACACTGAAGCTTTCTTT.

CDR3 nucleotide sequence: TGTGCTAGTGGCAAACAAGGAGCTGATACGCAGTATTTT. Translated: CASGKQGADTQYF. The chain uses TRBV12-5 and TRBJ2-3; no clear D gene. CDR1 is LGHNT and CDR2 is FRNRAP in the germline V gene. The CDR3 spans 13 residues. V shed 6 bases and J shed 6 bases, with 13 bases lying between them.

V is TRBV6-5 and J is TRBJ1-2, with 12 bases lining up with TRBD1. V lost 4 bases to trimming and J lost 7 bases; unmatched junction nucleotides: 10. The CDR3 is made up of 16 amino acids. Germline V lookup: CDR1 MNHEY, CDR2 SVGAGI. The CDR3 DNA reads TGTGCCAGCAGTTCTTTACCGGGACAGGGGGCGCGTGGCTACACCTTC. This codes for CASSSLPGQGARGYTF.

The rearrangement uses TRBV5-6 and TRBJ2-1; 9 bases line up with TRBD2. Trimming took 4 bases from V and 0 from J; bases not matched to a gene: 11. CDR3 size: 18 residues. Per germline, CDR1 SGHDT and CDR2 YYEEEE. The CDR3 region has the DNA TGTGCCAGCAGCCTTACGACTAGCGGAAAGAGCTCCTACAATGAGCAGTTCTTC. Translation: CASSLTTSGKSSYNEQFF.

The V gene is TRBV7-9, the J gene TRBJ2-7; D is undetermined. The CDR3 runs 14 residues. V lost 1 base and J 2 bases, leaving 9 bases between the germline ends. Germline values: CDR1 SEHNR, CDR2 FQNEAQ (reference sequence). The CDR3 region is CASSLEVATYEQYF. CDR3 nucleotides: TGTGCCAGCAGCTTAGAGGTGGCAACCTACGAGCAGTACTTC.

The chain uses TRBV5-1 and TRBJ1-2; the match to TRBD1 covers 7 bases. CDR3 size: 15 residues. V was pared by 1 base and J by 3 bases, with 6 bases of the junction left unmatched. Germline V gives CDR1 SGHRS, CDR2 YFSETQ. CDR3 region: CASSLQGGGDYGYTF. As DNA, the CDR3 is TGCGCCAGCAGCTTGCAGGGAGGGGGCGACTATGGCTACACCTTC.

The chain combines TRBV5-4 with TRBJ2-5; 8 positions match TRBD2. With V trimmed by 0 bases and J by 4 bases, 2 bases remained unmatched. Germline V gene sequence: CDR1 SGHNT, CDR2 YYREEE (reference sequence). The CDR3 sequence is 14 residues long. Here the CDR3 DNA reads TGTGCCAGCAGCTTGGGCGGGGGGCTAGAGACCCAGTACTTC. Residues: CASSLGGGLETQYF.

This clone has only a few counts. The chain is built from TRBV4-2 and TRBJ2-1; 11 bases line up with TRBD2. The CDR3 has 15 residues. V shed 3 bases and J 10 bases; nucleotides not matched to a gene: 8. CDR1 is LGHNA and CDR2 is YNFKEQ in the germline V gene. Here the CDR3 DNA reads TGTGCCAGCAGCCAGGTAGCGGGGGGGCGTGGGGAGCAGTTCTTC. It is translated as CASSQVAGGRGEQFF.

CDR3 sequence (DNA): TGTGCCAGCAGGGGGTTCGGTGGGGCCAACGTCCTGACTTTC. This codes for CASRGFGGANVLTF. V usage is TRBV2 and J usage is TRBJ2-6; D call uncertain. This CDR3 has 14 amino acids. With 6 bases removed from V and 3 bases from J, the gap between germline ends came to 9 bases. Germline V gives CDR1 SNHLY, CDR2 FYNNEI.

The V and J genes are TRBV29-1 and TRBJ2-3; D assignment may be TRBD1 or TRBD2 (6 bases each). V was clipped by 7 bases and J by 2 bases, with 16 bases between them. Germline V gene data show CDR1 as SQVTM and CDR2 as ANQGSEA. CDR3 size: 14 residues. CDR3 DNA: TGCAGCGAAGGGGGGACGCTACCCACAGATACGCAGTATTTT. It specifies CSEGGTLPTDTQYF.

The chain combines TRBV5-5 with TRBJ2-2, with 11 bases identical to TRBD2. The CDR3 sequence is 18 residues long. The junction had 10 bases not matched to a gene; V was cut back by 2 bases and J by 4 bases. Germline CDR1 reads SGHKS; CDR2 reads YYEKEE (reference sequence). Here the CDR3 DNA reads TGTGCCAGCAGCTTCCGGAGGTCGGGACTAGCGGTCACCGGGGAGCTGTTTTTT. Its translation: CASSFRRSGLAVTGELFF.

This clone was counted once. This chain links TRBV9 with TRBJ2-3; 7 bases align to TRBD1. The V gene's germline CDR1 is SGDLS and CDR2 YYNGEE. CDR3 length: 13 amino acids. V lost 5 bases, J lost 4 bases, and 4 bases stayed unmatched. The CDR3 coding sequence is TGTGCCAGCAGAAGACAGGGTTCAGATACGCAGTATTTT. The encoded protein is CASRRQGSDTQYF.

The rearrangement uses TRBV11-3 and TRBJ2-1; a possible D gene is TRBD2 (6 bases). Trimming cost V 5 bases and J 7 bases, with 18 bases left between them. The CDR3 spans 15 residues. Germline V gene lookup returns CDR1 SGHNT and CDR2 YENEEA. In DNA, the CDR3 is TGTGCCAGCAGCCCTTCGGAGGGCCAAGGGAATGAGCAGTTCTTC. Translating it yields CASSPSEGQGNEQFF.

This sequence joins TRBV4-3 and TRBJ2-1; weak D call: TRBD2 (6 bases). Germline V gene lookup returns CDR1 LGHNA and CDR2 YSLEER. Trimming took off 6 bases at V and 3 bases at J, with 15 bases between the two ends. The CDR3 runs to 15 residues. The CDR3 spells CASSFGGMNYNEQFF. The CDR3 DNA is TGCGCCAGCAGTTTTGGCGGGATGAACTACAATGAGCAGTTCTTC.